This record looks at one TCR beta chain sequence and its context. Unmatched junction bases numbered 4, after V lost 6 bases and J lost 10 bases. The CDR3 has 13 amino acids. CDR1 is WSHSY, CDR2 SAAADI, per germline. Sequencing was performed with immunoSEQ multiplex PCR; in TCRdb, only in-frame clones are kept and a portion is missing. The profile covers approximately 170,000 clones, with approximately 86% appearing a single time and approximately 3.5% taken by the ten largest. The sample belongs to a study of blood T cell repertoires in COVID-19. What was sequenced was peripheral blood. The J gene is TRBJ2-1, the V gene TRBV10-2; 12 positions match TRBD2. The TCR was taken from a man aged 70 or older with acute or convalescent COVID-19. CDR3 sequence reads: CASSGLAGSEQFF. CDR3 nucleotides: TGCGCCAGCAGCGGACTAGCGGGAAGCGAGCAGTTCTTC.